The clone carrying this T cell receptor beta chain has just a few counts. Its cognate antigen is unknown. The sample belongs to a study of response to subunit inactivated influenza vaccine. Study observations and caveats: The authors offered the suggestion that each seasonal influenza vaccination recruits few new T cells.

TCRdb re-analysed the RT-PCR reads in MiXCR, keeping a single row per CDR3 protein. The data hold 500,000 to 600,000 distinct CDR3 sequences, with 12% to 15% observed a single time. The CDR3 covers 18 residues. The germline V gene encodes CDR1 SGHTA and CDR2 FQGNSA. The V gene end was trimmed by 0 bases and the J gene end by 5 bases; junction bases not matched to a gene: 11. The clonotype was recovered from a man in his fifties or sixties who received an inactivated influenza vaccine. The chain couples TRBV7-2 to TRBJ2-3; 10 bases line up with TRBD2. The specimen was PBMCs from blood, collected less than 13 days after vaccination. CDR3 sequence (DNA): TGTGCCAGCAGCTTAGCCATTATAGCGGGGGGCCGTAAAGATACGCAGTATTTT. Residues: CASSLAIIAGGRKDTQYF. Using reference TRBV7-2 and TRBJ2-3 for the parts outside the CDR3, the full variable domain is GAGVSQSPSNKVTEKGKDVELRCDPISGHTALYWYRQSLGQGLEFLIYFQGNSAPDKSGLPSDRFSAERTGGSVSTLTIQRTQQEDSAVYLCASSLAIIAGGRKDTQYFGPGTRLTVL.